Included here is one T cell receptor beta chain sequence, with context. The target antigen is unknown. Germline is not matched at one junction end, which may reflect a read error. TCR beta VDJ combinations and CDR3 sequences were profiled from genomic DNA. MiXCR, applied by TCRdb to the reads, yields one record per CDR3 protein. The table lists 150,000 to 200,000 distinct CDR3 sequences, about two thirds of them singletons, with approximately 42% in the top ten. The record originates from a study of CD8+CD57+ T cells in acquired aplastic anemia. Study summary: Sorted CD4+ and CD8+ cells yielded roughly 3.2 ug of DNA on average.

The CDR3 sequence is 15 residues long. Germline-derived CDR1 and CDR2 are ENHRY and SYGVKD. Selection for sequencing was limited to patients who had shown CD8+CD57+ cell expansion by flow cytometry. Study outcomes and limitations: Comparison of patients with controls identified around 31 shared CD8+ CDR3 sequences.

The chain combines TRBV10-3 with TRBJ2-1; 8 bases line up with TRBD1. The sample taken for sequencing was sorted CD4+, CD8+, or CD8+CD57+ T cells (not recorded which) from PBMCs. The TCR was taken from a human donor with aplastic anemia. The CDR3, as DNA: TGTGCCATCAGTGGGGGACAGGATCTCTACGATGAGCAGTTCTTC. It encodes CAISGGQDLYDEQFF.